These 29 T cell receptor beta chains were sequenced from one sample in a study of chemoradiotherapy in HPV16-positive cancers. The protocol was immunoSEQ multiplex PCR, while the TCRdb copy is restricted to in-frame clones and leaves out a portion. The repertoire includes some 5,600 clones, roughly 80% of them detected once, and more than 6% sits in the top ten. Source: tumor tissue, taken from a patient who underwent chemoradiotherapy. The source of these receptors is a human donor with HPV-associated anogenital cancer.

V usage is TRBV4-1 and J usage is TRBJ1-1, with 8 bases aligning to TRBD1. The CDR3 consists of 16 residues. The junction had 8 bases not matched to a gene; V was cut back by 1 base and J by 4 bases. Germline CDR1 and CDR2: MGHRA and YSYEKL. The CDR3 DNA reads as TGCGCCAGCAGCCAAGGACAGGGGCCCGGCGGCACTGAAGCTTTCTTT. Its translation is CASSQGQGPGGTEAFF.

This chain links TRBV18 with TRBJ2-2; 9 bases match TRBD1. The CDR3 is 18 amino acids. Germline V gene data show CDR1 as KGHSH and CDR2 as LQKENI. Unmatched junction bases numbered 12, after V lost 6 bases and J lost 1 base. The CDR3 sequence is CASSQTGGSSMNTGELFF. The CDR3 DNA sequence: TGTGCCAGCTCGCAAACAGGGGGCTCGAGCATGAACACCGGGGAGCTGTTTTTT.

V and J are TRBV7-2 and TRBJ1-2; 9 nucleotides agree with TRBD1. This CDR3 has 16 residues. The germline gives CDR1 SGHTA, CDR2 FQGNSA. The ends lost 5 bases at V and 1 base at J; junction bases unmatched: 8. This chain's CDR3 is CASSPTGGPLNYGYTF. The CDR3, as DNA: TGTGCCAGCAGCCCAACAGGGGGCCCTCTTAACTATGGCTACACCTTC.

The chain is built from TRBV6-1 and TRBJ1-5, with 11 nucleotides matching TRBD1. The germline CDR1 and CDR2 sequences are MNHNS and SASEGT. The junction had 8 bases not matched to a gene; V was cut back by 4 bases and J by 6 bases. This CDR3 is built from 16 residues. Written as DNA, the CDR3 is TGTGCCAGCAGTGCCGGGACAGGGGGTGAGGCTCAGCCCCAGCATTTT. Protein sequence: CASSAGTGGEAQPQHF.

The V call is TRBV4-3, the J call TRBJ2-7; the D is unclear. The CDR3 has 14 residues. CDR1 and CDR2 (germline): LGHNA, YSLEER. V lost 3 bases to trimming and J lost 0 bases, with 9 bases between them. The CDR3 loop reads CASSQDGYSYEQYF. CDR3 nucleotide sequence: TGCGCCAGCAGCCAGGACGGATACTCCTACGAGCAGTACTTC.

The V gene is TRBV7-6, the J gene TRBJ1-1; D perhaps matches TRBD1 (5 bases). In germline, CDR1 is SGHVS, CDR2 FNYEAQ. Trimming took 0 bases from V and 3 from J, leaving 11 bases between them. This CDR3 has 15 amino acids. The DNA for the CDR3 is TGTGCCAGCAGCTTAGCAGGGGAAGATGACACTGAAGCTTTCTTT. It encodes CASSLAGEDDTEAFF. Filled out from reference TRBV7-6 and TRBJ1-1, the complete variable domain reads GAGVSQSPRYKVTKRGQDVALRCDPISGHVSLYWYRQALGQGPEFLTYFNYEAQQDKSGLPNDRFSAERPEGSISTLTIQRTEQRDSAMYRCASSLAGEDDTEAFFGQGTRLTVV.

This sequence joins TRBV7-2 and TRBJ1-2, with D maybe TRBD1 (5 bases). Per the germline V gene, CDR1 is SGHTA and CDR2 is FQGNSA. V was shortened by 3 bases and J by 0 bases, with 11 bases between the two germline ends. There are 15 residues in the CDR3. The CDR3 here is CASSFTGASNYGYTF. The CDR3 bases are TGTGCCAGCAGCTTCACAGGCGCCTCTAACTATGGCTACACCTTC. Full variable domain (rest looked up from reference TRBV7-2 and TRBJ1-2): GAGVSQSPSNKVTEKGKDVELRCDPISGHTALYWYRQSLGQGLEFLIYFQGNSAPDKSGLPSDRFSAERTGGSVSTLTIQRTQQEDSAVYLCASSFTGASNYGYTFGSGTRLTVV.

V and J are TRBV7-9 and TRBJ1-3; D may be TRBD1 (5 bases). The germline V and J ends were trimmed by 3 bases and 1 base, with 7 bases remaining between them. CDR1 is SEHNR and CDR2 is FQNEAQ in the germline V gene (reference sequence). The CDR3 has 14 residues. Here the CDR3 DNA reads TGTGCCAGCAGCTTGGGGGAATCTGGAAACACCATATATTTT. This translates into CASSLGESGNTIYF.

The J gene is TRBJ1-1, the V gene TRBV28; D gene uncertain. V lost 2 bases, J lost 2 bases, and 12 bases lay in between. The germline CDR1 and CDR2 sequences are MDHEN and SYDVKM. CDR3 size: 15 residues. In DNA form, the CDR3 reads TGTGCCAGCAGTTTAATCACAGACGGCAACACTGAAGCTTTCTTT. Residues: CASSLITDGNTEAFF.

The gene calls are TRBV7-2 and TRBJ2-5, with 10 bases that match TRBD1. Germline lookup yields CDR1 SGHTA and CDR2 FQGNSA. Germline trimming cut 4 bases from V and 3 bases from J; bases unmatched to any gene: 2. This CDR3 contains 14 residues. CDR3 region: CASSSTGGEETQYF. The DNA for the CDR3 is TGTGCCAGCAGCTCGACAGGGGGCGAAGAGACCCAGTACTTC. Combining the CDR3 with reference TRBV7-2 and TRBJ2-5 gives the whole variable domain GAGVSQSPSNKVTEKGKDVELRCDPISGHTALYWYRQSLGQGLEFLIYFQGNSAPDKSGLPSDRFSAERTGGSVSTLTIQRTQQEDSAVYLCASSSTGGEETQYFGPGTRLLVL.

CDR3 loop: CASSQVNRAYEQYF. The CDR3 DNA is TGCGCCAGCAGCCAAGTGAACAGGGCCTACGAGCAGTACTTC. V is TRBV4-1 and J is TRBJ2-7; tentative D call: TRBD1 (6 bases). V was trimmed by 1 base and J by 2 bases, leaving 9 bases between them. The germline CDR1 and CDR2 sequences are MGHRA and YSYEKL. The CDR3 covers 14 residues.

The chain has TRBV5-1 and TRBJ1-1; the D gene is possibly TRBD1 (6 bases). The germline gives CDR1 SGHRS, CDR2 YFSETQ. V lost 0 bases to trimming and J lost 6 bases, with 18 bases between them. The CDR3 loop spans 16 amino acids. The chain's CDR3 is CASSLGGGGWTSEAFF. CDR3 nucleotides: TGCGCCAGCAGCTTGGGGGGGGGCGGCTGGACCTCTGAAGCTTTCTTT.

This chain links TRBV15 with TRBJ2-4, with 7 bases lining up with TRBD1. V gave up 5 bases and J gave up 7 bases; unmatched junction bases: 11. Looked up from germline, CDR1 is LNHNV and CDR2 is YYDKDF (reference sequence). The CDR3 loop spans 15 amino acids. CDR3: CATSRYGQALNIQYF. The CDR3 coding sequence is TGTGCCACCAGCCGCTACGGACAGGCCCTGAACATTCAGTACTTC.

This clone was seen a few times. The gene calls are TRBV29-1 and TRBJ1-1; a possible D gene is TRBD1 (5 bases). V was trimmed by 2 bases and J by 5 bases, leaving 9 bases between them. Germline CDR1 SQVTM, CDR2 ANQGSEA. The CDR3 consists of 12 residues. This chain's CDR3 is CSVEQGRTEAFF. For the CDR3, the DNA is TGCAGCGTTGAACAGGGAAGGACTGAAGCTTTCTTT.

Worth noting for this clone: The junction differs from germline at one of its ends, possibly a read error. This sequence joins TRBV7-2 and TRBJ1-1, with unresolved D. Germline V gene data show CDR1 as SGHTA and CDR2 as FQGNSA. The CDR3 is 13 amino acids. DNA of the CDR3: TGTGCCACCAGCCCGGGGATGGACACTGAAGCTTTCTTT. This encodes CATSPGMDTEAFF.

This rearrangement joins TRBV14 to TRBJ1-6; possibly TRBD1 for D (5 bases). The V gene lost 6 bases and the J gene lost 10 bases, with 25 bases spanning the gap. Germline CDR1 and CDR2: SGHDN and FVKESK. The CDR3 runs to 17 residues. For the CDR3, the DNA is TGTGCCAGCAGTCAGAGGTGGGGGAGCAGAAATCGGTCACCCCTCCACTTT. This translates into CASSQRWGSRNRSPLHF.

V is TRBV28 and J is TRBJ1-2, with 9 positions matching TRBD1. After removal of 5 bases from V and 7 bases from J, the junction contained 14 bases not matched to a gene. The V gene's germline CDR1 is MDHEN and CDR2 SYDVKM. The CDR3 runs 16 residues. The CDR3 bases are TGTGCCAGCAGTCCAGGGACAGGGAGCCGTTATTCTGGCTACACCTTC. Protein product: CASSPGTGSRYSGYTF.

V usage is TRBV28 and J usage is TRBJ2-3; no clear D gene. V was cut by 2 bases and J by 0 bases, with 3 bases left in between. From germline, CDR1 is MDHEN and CDR2 SYDVKM. The CDR3 is 13 residues long. CDR3 nucleotide sequence: TGTGCCAGCAGTTTACCTAGCACAGATACGCAGTATTTT. Encoded protein: CASSLPSTDTQYF.

This rearrangement joins TRBV19 to TRBJ1-5; no reliable D call. The CDR3 is made up of 15 amino acids. Trimming took 3 bases from V and 4 from J, leaving 13 bases between them. Germline lookup yields CDR1 LNHDA and CDR2 SQIVND (reference sequence). CDR3 coding DNA: TGTGCCAGTAGTATGCACCCGGGAGAGAATCAGCCCCAGCATTTT. Translated, it gives CASSMHPGENQPQHF.

The gene calls are TRBV27 and TRBJ1-4, with TRBD1 identical over 11 bases. CDR3 length equals 15 residues. In germline, CDR1 is MNHEY, CDR2 SMNVEV (reference sequence). J was trimmed by 7 bases and V by 5 bases; bases with no gene match: 6. CDR3 DNA: TGTGCCAGCAGTCCGGGGGACAGGGGGGGTGAAAAACTGTTTTTT. It encodes CASSPGDRGGEKLFF.

This rearrangement joins TRBV6-4 to TRBJ2-3; 9 bases fit TRBD2. Germline V CDR1 and CDR2: MRHNA, SNTAGT. The CDR3 sequence is 15 residues long. J was trimmed by 4 bases and V by 8 bases; bases with no gene match: 10. For the CDR3, the DNA is TGTGCCAGCTCTAATTTAGCGGGGGAGCCAGATACGCAGTATTTT. Protein sequence: CASSNLAGEPDTQYF.

The J gene is TRBJ2-7, the V gene TRBV5-6; weak D call: TRBD2 (5 bases). CDR3 length equals 13 residues. Germline V gene lookup returns CDR1 SGHDT and CDR2 YYEEEE. The V gene lost 4 bases and the J gene lost 6 bases, with 14 bases spanning the gap. In nucleotides, the CDR3 is TGTGCCAGCAGCCCCAGGTACCGGGGCGAGCAGTACTTC. It translates to CASSPRYRGEQYF.

V usage is TRBV6-5 and J usage is TRBJ1-1; D gene unclear. Looked up from germline, CDR1 is MNHEY and CDR2 is SVGAGI. The germline V and J ends were trimmed by 5 bases and 5 bases, with 6 bases remaining between them. This CDR3 is built from 11 residues. The CDR3 spells CASSTRTEAFF. The DNA for the CDR3 is TGTGCCAGCAGTACTCGGACTGAAGCTTTCTTT.

The chain carries TRBV19 and TRBJ1-3, with D unclear. The CDR3 has 15 amino acids. V lost 3 bases, J lost 0 bases, and 9 bases lay in between. Germline V gene lookup returns CDR1 LNHDA and CDR2 SQIVND (reference sequence). Written as DNA, the CDR3 is TGTGCCAGTAGTATTGCGGCAGACTCTGGAAACACCATATATTTT. Its translation is CASSIAADSGNTIYF. Complete variable domain (other parts from reference TRBV19 and TRBJ1-3): DGGITQSPKYLFRKEGQNVTLSCEQNLNHDAMYWYRQDPGQGLRLIYYSQIVNDFQKGDIAEGYSVSREKKESFPLTVTSAQKNPTAFYLCASSIAADSGNTIYFGEGSWLTVV.

The chain combines TRBV2 with TRBJ2-6, with D unclear. The CDR3 sequence is 14 residues long. V was pared by 4 bases and J by 2 bases, with 6 bases between. From germline, CDR1 is SNHLY and CDR2 FYNNEI. Written as DNA, the CDR3 is TGTGCCAGCAGTGCCCGAGCTGGGGCCAACGTCCTGACTTTC. Amino acid sequence: CASSARAGANVLTF.

The chain has TRBV18 and TRBJ2-5, with D maybe TRBD1 (5 bases). The CDR3 spans 15 residues. Germline CDR1 is KGHSH and CDR2 is LQKENI. V lost 3 bases to trimming and J lost 3 bases, with 14 bases between them. The CDR3 region is CASSPTPQGEETQYF. Written as DNA, the CDR3 is TGTGCCAGCTCACCGACACCCCAGGGTGAAGAGACCCAGTACTTC.

This clone occurred a few times. The gene calls are TRBV7-8 and TRBJ1-1; D unresolved. The CDR3 contains 15 residues. CDR1 and CDR2 from the germline V gene are SGHVS and FQNEAQ. Trimming took 5 bases from V and 0 from J, leaving 13 bases between them. CDR3 in amino acids: CASSRVSRLNTEAFF. The CDR3 DNA is TGTGCCAGCAGCCGGGTTTCAAGGTTGAACACTGAAGCTTTCTTT. The entire variable domain, with the rest obtained from reference TRBV7-8 and TRBJ1-1, is as follows: GAGVSQSPRYKVAKRGQDVALRCDPISGHVSLFWYQQALGQGPEFLTYFQNEAQLDKSGLPSDRFFAERPEGSVSTLKIQRTQQEDSAVYLCASSRVSRLNTEAFFGQGTRLTVV.

This clone has only one observation. The genes are TRBV18 and TRBJ1-1; D gene uncertain. Looked up from germline, CDR1 is KGHSH and CDR2 is LQKENI. CDR3 length: 13 amino acids. The V gene lost 3 bases and the J gene lost 8 bases, with 13 bases spanning the gap. In nucleotides, the CDR3 is TGTGCCAGCTCACCGGACGACCCTCGAGAAGCTTTCTTT. Amino acid sequence: CASSPDDPREAFF.

The chain carries TRBV2 and TRBJ2-7; 9 positions match TRBD1. This CDR3 has 12 residues. V trimming: 7 bases; J trimming: 12 bases; junction bases outside the gene matches: 10. The V gene's germline CDR1 is SNHLY and CDR2 FYNNEI. The CDR3 is CASNLQGAKWYF. The CDR3 DNA sequence: TGTGCCAGCAACCTACAGGGGGCGAAGTGGTACTTC.